In this sample, the clone carrying this T cell receptor (beta chain) turned up many times. No antigen is known for it. These data originate in a study of molecular identifiers for immune sequencing clone quantification. Findings of the study overall: Clones exceeding 20 RNA copies carried over 97% of effector molecules but under 1% of naive-cell molecules.

The CDR3 extends over 12 amino acids. In germline, CDR1 is MNHEY, CDR2 SVGAGI. Trimming stripped 7 bases from V and 4 bases from J, with 10 bases between. TCRdb used MiXCR to reprocess the PCR reads, holding one entry per CDR3 protein. Among about 640,000 distinct CDR3 sequences listed, about 20% were seen once. This sequence was found in a human donor in good health. Some libraries in this study had Jurkat cell RNA spiked in. The chain employs TRBV6-5 and TRBJ1-1; D ambiguous. The specimen was naive CD8+ T cells from blood, with Jurkat cell RNA spiked in. Subset described: FACS-sorted CD8+CD4-CCR7+CD45RA+ naive T cells. The CDR3 reads CASTRASTEAFF. The CDR3 region has the DNA TGTGCCAGCACTAGGGCGTCCACTGAAGCTTTCTTT.